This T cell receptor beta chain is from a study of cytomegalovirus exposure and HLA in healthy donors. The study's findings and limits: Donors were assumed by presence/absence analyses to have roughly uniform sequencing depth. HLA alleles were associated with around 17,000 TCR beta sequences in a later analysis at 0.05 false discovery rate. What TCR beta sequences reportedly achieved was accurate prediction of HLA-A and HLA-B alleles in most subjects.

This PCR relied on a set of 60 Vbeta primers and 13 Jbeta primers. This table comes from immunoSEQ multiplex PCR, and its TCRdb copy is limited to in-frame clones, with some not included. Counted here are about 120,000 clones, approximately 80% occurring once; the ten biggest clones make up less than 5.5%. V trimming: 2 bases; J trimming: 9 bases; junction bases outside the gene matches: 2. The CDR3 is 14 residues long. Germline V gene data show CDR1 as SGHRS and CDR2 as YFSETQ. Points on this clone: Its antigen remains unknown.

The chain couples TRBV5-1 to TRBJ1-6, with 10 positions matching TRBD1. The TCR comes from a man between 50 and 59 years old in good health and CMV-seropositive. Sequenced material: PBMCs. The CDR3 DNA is TGCGCCAGCAGCTTAAGGGACAGGGGTTCACCCCTCCACTTT. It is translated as CASSLRDRGSPLHF.